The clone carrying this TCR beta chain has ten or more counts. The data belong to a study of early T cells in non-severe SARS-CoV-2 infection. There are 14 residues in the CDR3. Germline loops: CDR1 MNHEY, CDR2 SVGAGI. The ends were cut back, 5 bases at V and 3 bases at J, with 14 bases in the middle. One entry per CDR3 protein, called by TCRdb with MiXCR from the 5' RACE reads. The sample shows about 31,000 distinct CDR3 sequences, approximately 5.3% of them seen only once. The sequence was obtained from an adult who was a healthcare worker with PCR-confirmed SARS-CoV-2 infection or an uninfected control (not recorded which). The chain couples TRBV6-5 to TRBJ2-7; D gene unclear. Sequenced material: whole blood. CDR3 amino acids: CASSLNAASYEQYF. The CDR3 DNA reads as TGTGCCAGCAGTCTTAATGCAGCTAGCTACGAGCAGTACTTC.